This is a list of T cell receptor beta chains from one sample in a study of blood T cell repertoires in COVID-19. Assay: immunoSEQ multiplex PCR; the TCRdb copy retains only in-frame clones and omits some. This table has 30,000 to 50,000 clones, roughly nine tenths appearing once. The sample taken for sequencing was peripheral blood. The receptors shown here come from a woman aged 30 to 39 in a cohort sampled during active COVID-19. Each CDR3 is given with its conserved first and last residue. D genes are given only for firm matches. Size values are once, few and many counts, or a class for expanded clones, and some rows have none.

NA	TRBV11-3	TRBJ2-1	TRBD2	CASSGTSGSFDNEQFF	TGTGCCAGCAGCGGCACTAGCGGGAGTTTCGACAATGAGCAGTTCTTC
NA	TRBV5-4	TRBJ1-2	NA	CASSPDLTTDRFYGYTF	TGTGCCAGCAGCCCCGACCTTACAACTGACAGGTTCTATGGCTACACCTTC
NA	TRBV4-2	TRBJ1-5	NA	CASSQDLHGSGNQPQHF	TGTGCCAGCAGCCAAGACCTCCATGGGAGCGGCAATCAGCCCCAGCATTTT
NA	TRBV7-9	TRBJ2-2	TRBD2	CASSRTSGSSTGELFF	TGTGCCAGCAGCCGGACTAGCGGGAGCAGCACCGGGGAGCTGTTTTTT
NA	TRBV28	TRBJ2-7	NA	CASSLIAGKRIGEQYF	TGTGCCAGCAGTTTAATCGCAGGGAAAAGGATAGGCGAGCAGTACTTC
NA	TRBV5-6	TRBJ2-7	NA	CASSLVVRDTGSYEQYF	TGTGCCAGCAGCTTGGTGGTCCGGGACACTGGTTCCTACGAGCAGTACTTC
NA	TRBV5-1	TRBJ1-2	NA	CASSPRGGRGYTF	TGCGCCAGCAGCCCAAGGGGGGGGCGCGGCTACACCTTC
NA	TRBV6-5	TRBJ1-5	NA	CASSGQFSNQPQHF	TGTGCCAGCTCAGGACAGTTTAGCAATCAGCCCCAGCATTTT
NA	TRBV7-9	TRBJ2-7	NA	CASRGMEEGQYF	TGTGCCAGCCGGGGAATGGAGGAAGGACAGTACTTC
NA	TRBV5-5	TRBJ1-2	TRBD1	CASSSGQGGQNYGYTF	TGTGCCAGCAGCTCCGGACAGGGGGGGCAAAACTATGGCTACACCTTC
once	TRBV4-2	TRBJ1-1	NA	CASSQANRESEAFF	TGTGCCAGCAGCCAAGCCAACAGGGAATCAGAAGCTTTCTTT
NA	TRBV7-2	TRBJ1-1	TRBD1	CASSLVGGDRAFF	TGTGCCAGCAGCTTAGTAGGGGGCGATCGAGCTTTCTTT
NA	TRBV9	TRBJ2-2	NA	CASSVSRGNTGELFF	TGTGCCAGCAGCGTATCCAGGGGAAACACCGGGGAGCTGTTTTTT
NA	TRBV12-3/TRBV12-4	TRBJ2-7	TRBD1	CATMTGGHEQYF	TGTGCCACCATGACAGGGGGCCACGAGCAGTACTTC
NA	TRBV19	TRBJ2-7	TRBD1	CASSIGAVGQGPYEQYF	TGTGCCAGTAGTATAGGGGCCGTAGGACAGGGCCCCTACGAGCAGTACTTC
NA	TRBV11-2	TRBJ2-3	TRBD2	CASSSVWGSGADTQYF	TGTGCCAGCAGCTCCGTTTGGGGGAGCGGGGCAGATACGCAGTATTTT
NA	TRBV5-1	TRBJ1-2	NA	CASSLERNYGYTF	TGCGCCAGCAGCTTGGAGCGGAACTATGGCTACACCTTC
NA	TRBV2	TRBJ2-7	NA	CASRLGAGEQYF	TGTGCCAGCCGACTTGGGGCTGGGGAGCAGTACTTC
once	TRBV5-1	TRBJ2-6	NA	CASSLGQFLSGANVLTF	TGCGCCAGCAGCTTGGGACAGTTCCTCTCTGGGGCCAACGTCCTGACTTTC
few	TRBV6-6	TRBJ2-7	TRBD1	CASSYVLVQGKDEQYF	TGTGCCAGCAGCTACGTATTGGTACAGGGGAAAGACGAGCAGTACTTC
NA	TRBV5-1	TRBJ2-7	NA	CASSPLGGTYEQYF	TGCGCCAGCAGCCCCCTAGGCGGCACCTACGAGCAGTACTTC
NA	TRBV11-3	TRBJ2-3	NA	CASSPGMGRGTDTQYF	TGTGCCAGCAGCCCCGGTATGGGCAGGGGAACAGATACGCAGTATTTT
NA	TRBV6-5	TRBJ2-1	TRBD1	CASSYNRGSSYNEQFF	TGTGCCAGCAGTTACAACAGGGGAAGTTCCTACAATGAGCAGTTCTTC
NA	TRBV7-9	TRBJ2-7	TRBD1	CASIPSGTGSYEQYF	TGTGCCAGCATACCCTCCGGGACAGGGTCCTACGAGCAGTACTTC
NA	TRBV5-6	TRBJ2-1	TRBD2	CASSLGASGRAPYNEQFF	TGTGCCAGCAGCTTGGGGGCTAGCGGGAGGGCCCCCTACAATGAGCAGTTCTTC
NA	TRBV28	TRBJ2-7	NA	CASSSRDYEQYF	TGTGCCAGCAGTTCTCGGGACTACGAGCAGTACTTC
NA	TRBV7-3	TRBJ2-1	TRBD2	CASSLTPGGGSSYNEQFF	TGTGCCAGCAGCTTAACGCCTGGTGGCGGGAGCTCCTACAATGAGCAGTTCTTC
NA	TRBV19	TRBJ2-1	TRBD2	CASSIEAGGKGNEQFF	TGTGCCAGTAGTATAGAAGCGGGAGGGAAAGGCAATGAGCAGTTCTTC
NA	TRBV6-2/TRBV6-3	TRBJ1-1	NA	CASSTPGGMNTEAFF	TGTGCCAGCAGTACCCCGGGAGGAATGAACACTGAAGCTTTCTTT
once	TRBV7-9	TRBJ1-6	TRBD1	CASSLVGQGSYNSPLHF	TGTGCCAGCAGCTTAGTCGGACAGGGTTCCTATAATTCACCCCTCCACTTT
once	TRBV10-3	TRBJ1-1	NA	CAISESGDTEAFF	TGTGCCATCAGTGAGTCCGGGGACACTGAAGCTTTCTTT
NA	TRBV4-1	TRBJ2-1	TRBD2	CASSQEGLAGYNEQFF	TGCGCCAGCAGCCAAGAGGGGCTAGCGGGGTACAATGAGCAGTTCTTC
once	TRBV30	TRBJ2-7	TRBD1	CACPRQGVYYEQYF	TGTGCCTGTCCTAGACAGGGGGTTTACTACGAGCAGTACTTC
NA	TRBV5-1	TRBJ2-3	NA	CASSLEEVGAGTDTQYF	TGCGCCAGCAGCTTGGAAGAAGTAGGGGCGGGCACAGATACGCAGTATTTT
NA	TRBV15	TRBJ2-7	TRBD2	CATSRGEGFTYEQYF	TGTGCCACCAGCAGAGGGGAGGGGTTCACCTACGAGCAGTACTTC
NA	TRBV19	TRBJ2-1	TRBD1	CASSPGTGGAAYNEQFF	TGTGCCAGTAGTCCCGGGACAGGGGGCGCCGCCTACAATGAGCAGTTCTTC
NA	TRBV16	TRBJ2-7	TRBD1	CASSQPGTGAHEQYF	TGTGCCAGCAGCCAACCCGGGACAGGGGCTCACGAGCAGTACTTC
NA	TRBV10-1	TRBJ2-5	TRBD2	CASKEIAGDQTQYF	TGCGCCAGCAAAGAGATAGCGGGAGACCAGACCCAGTACTTC
NA	TRBV19	TRBJ1-3	TRBD1	CASSIQDRAGNTIYF	TGTGCCAGTAGTATTCAGGACAGGGCTGGAAACACCATATATTTT
NA	TRBV19	TRBJ1-4	NA	CASSIYQEKLFF	TGTGCCAGTAGTATATACCAGGAAAAACTGTTTTTT
few	TRBV2	TRBJ2-1	TRBD1	CASTGGLRTNEQFF	TGTGCCAGCACAGGGGGCCTGAGGACCAATGAGCAGTTCTTC
NA	TRBV7-9	TRBJ1-1	NA	CASSLRQANTEAFF	TGTGCCAGCAGCTTACGGCAGGCCAACACTGAAGCTTTCTTT
NA	TRBV27	TRBJ2-1	TRBD2	CASSFTGLAGQFF	TGTGCCAGCAGTTTTACGGGACTAGCGGGGCAGTTCTTC
NA	TRBV3-1/TRBV3-2	TRBJ2-7	NA	CASRNAGDYEQYF	TGTGCCAGCCGCAACGCAGGGGACTACGAGCAGTACTTC
NA	TRBV4-1	TRBJ2-7	TRBD1	CASSQEDRQAYEQYF	TGCGCCAGCAGCCAGGAGGACAGGCAAGCCTACGAGCAGTACTTC
NA	TRBV11-2	TRBJ2-1	TRBD2	CASSSLAGTTYNEQFF	TGTGCCAGCAGCTCTCTAGCGGGAACCACCTACAATGAGCAGTTCTTC
NA	TRBV7-9	TRBJ2-1	NA	CASSSGTPPYNEQFF	TGTGCCAGCAGCTCCGGGACTCCGCCATACAATGAGCAGTTCTTC
NA	TRBV7-2	TRBJ2-1	TRBD2	CASSLLAGENNEQFF	TGTGCCAGCAGCCTGCTAGCGGGAGAGAACAATGAGCAGTTCTTC
NA	TRBV11-1	TRBJ2-5	TRBD2	CASSLASGLVGETQYF	TGTGCCAGCAGCTTAGCGTCGGGACTAGTGGGAGAGACCCAGTACTTC
NA	TRBV7-7	TRBJ2-5	NA	CASSPRAGSGETQYF	TGTGCTAGCAGCCCACGCGCAGGGTCGGGTGAGACCCAGTACTTC
NA	TRBV5-4	TRBJ2-5	NA	CASKGGEQGEKTQYF	TGTGCCAGTAAAGGAGGGGAGCAGGGGGAAAAGACCCAGTACTTC
NA	TRBV30	TRBJ2-7	TRBD2	CAWSEGLAGYEQYF	TGTGCCTGGAGTGAGGGACTAGCGGGGTACGAGCAGTACTTC
NA	TRBV21-1	TRBJ1-5	NA	CASSKDNNQPQHF	TGTGCCAGCAGCAAAGACAACAATCAGCCCCAGCATTTT
once	TRBV18	TRBJ2-7	TRBD2	CASSPGTSGAYEQYF	TGTGCCAGCTCACCAGGTACTAGCGGTGCCTACGAGCAGTACTTC
NA	TRBV3-1/TRBV3-2	TRBJ1-1	NA	CASSQDLDNPPEAFF	TGTGCCAGCAGCCAAGATCTGGACAACCCCCCTGAAGCTTTCTTT